The rows below give T cell receptor beta chains drawn from one sample of a study of early T cells in non-severe SARS-CoV-2 infection. One entry per CDR3 protein results from TCRdb running MiXCR on the 5' RACE reads. In the table there are about 100,000 distinct CDR3 sequences, approximately 13% of which are singletons. The sample comprised whole blood. These receptors came from an adult who was a healthcare worker with PCR-confirmed SARS-CoV-2 infection or an uninfected control (not recorded which). Each CDR3 is given with its conserved first and last residue. Each record gives: clone size, D gene, V gene, J gene, CDR3 protein, CDR3 DNA. The D gene is left open where the match is weak. Clone size is stated in some rows and not others, as once, few, many or a class when expanded.

abundance: -
d_gene: TRBD1
v_gene: TRBV18
j_gene: TRBJ2-5
CDR3aa: CASSPLDRAGETQYF
CDR3nt: TGTGCCAGCTCACCACTGGACAGGGCCGGAGAGACCCAGTACTTC

abundance: many
d_gene: TRBD1
v_gene: TRBV7-2
j_gene: TRBJ2-3
CDR3aa: CASSLVGTGGDTQYF
CDR3nt: TGTGCCAGCAGCTTAGTTGGGACAGGGGGTGATACGCAGTATTTT

abundance: -
d_gene: TRBD2
v_gene: TRBV11-2
j_gene: TRBJ2-5
CDR3aa: CASRLAGGQETQYF
CDR3nt: TGTGCCAGTCGACTAGCGGGGGGCCAAGAGACCCAGTACTTC

abundance: -
d_gene: TRBD2
v_gene: TRBV6-1
j_gene: TRBJ2-3
CDR3aa: CVSSEARRLAPGTQYF
CDR3nt: TGTGTCAGCAGTGAAGCGCGGAGACTAGCCCCGGGTACGCAGTATTTT

abundance: many
d_gene: -
v_gene: TRBV11-2
j_gene: TRBJ2-1
CDR3aa: CASSPGTVSYNEQFF
CDR3nt: TGTGCCAGCAGCCCCGGGACTGTTTCCTACAATGAGCAGTTCTTC

abundance: -
d_gene: -
v_gene: TRBV6-5
j_gene: TRBJ1-2
CDR3aa: CASSYGAYYGYTF
CDR3nt: TGTGCCAGCAGTTACGGGGCCTACTATGGCTACACCTTC

abundance: -
d_gene: -
v_gene: TRBV7-2
j_gene: TRBJ2-7
CDR3aa: CASSLGGASYEQYF
CDR3nt: TGTGCCAGCAGCTTAGGGGGTGCCTCCTACGAGCAGTACTTC

abundance: few
d_gene: TRBD1
v_gene: TRBV10-2
j_gene: TRBJ1-5
CDR3aa: CASSEYRDRNQPQHF
CDR3nt: TGCGCCAGCAGTGAGTACCGGGACAGAAATCAGCCCCAGCATTTT

abundance: -
d_gene: -
v_gene: TRBV4-1
j_gene: TRBJ1-1
CDR3aa: CASSQGRLGRNTEAFF
CDR3nt: TGCGCCAGCAGCCAAGGGAGGCTAGGTAGAAACACTGAAGCTTTCTTT

abundance: -
d_gene: -
v_gene: TRBV2
j_gene: TRBJ1-1
CDR3aa: CASSDRDRAFF
CDR3nt: TGTGCCAGCAGTGACAGGGATCGAGCTTTCTTT

abundance: -
d_gene: TRBD1
v_gene: TRBV28
j_gene: TRBJ2-1
CDR3aa: CASSFAGQGAFF
CDR3nt: TGTGCCAGCAGTTTTGCGGGACAGGGTGCGTTCTTC

abundance: few
d_gene: TRBD1
v_gene: TRBV9
j_gene: TRBJ2-7
CDR3aa: CASSLTGDWYEQYF
CDR3nt: TGTGCCAGCAGCTTGACAGGGGATTGGTACGAGCAGTACTTC

abundance: many
d_gene: -
v_gene: TRBV6-2/TRBV6-3
j_gene: TRBJ1-1
CDR3aa: CATTMTRNTEAFF
CDR3nt: TGTGCCACCACCATGACGAGGAACACTGAAGCTTTCTTT

abundance: many
d_gene: -
v_gene: TRBV28
j_gene: TRBJ2-2
CDR3aa: CASRPSRGGRAGELFF
CDR3nt: TGTGCCAGCAGACCCTCCCGAGGGGGTAGGGCCGGGGAGCTGTTTTTT

abundance: -
d_gene: TRBD1
v_gene: TRBV3-1
j_gene: TRBJ1-1
CDR3aa: CASSQARTGLAFF
CDR3nt: TGTGCCAGCAGCCAAGCCCGGACAGGGTTGGCTTTCTTT

abundance: few
d_gene: TRBD1
v_gene: TRBV7-9
j_gene: TRBJ2-1
CDR3aa: CASSSRDRGSTRREQFF
CDR3nt: TGTGCCAGCAGCTCCCGGGACAGGGGTTCCACCCGGCGTGAGCAGTTCTTC

abundance: many
d_gene: TRBD1
v_gene: TRBV20-1
j_gene: TRBJ1-2
CDR3aa: CRATGLDGYTF
CDR3nt: TGCAGGGCGACAGGGCTTGATGGCTACACCTTC

abundance: many
d_gene: -
v_gene: TRBV4-2
j_gene: TRBJ2-3
CDR3aa: CASSQGSADNTDTQYF
CDR3nt: TGTGCCAGCAGCCAAGGGTCAGCGGATAACACAGATACGCAGTATTTT

abundance: many
d_gene: -
v_gene: TRBV20-1
j_gene: TRBJ2-3
CDR3aa: CSATTPTGRDTQYF
CDR3nt: TGCAGTGCCACCACTCCTACAGGGCGGGATACGCAGTATTTT

abundance: few
d_gene: -
v_gene: TRBV29-1
j_gene: TRBJ1-1
CDR3aa: CSVVTGTDTNTEAFF
CDR3nt: TGCAGCGTTGTCACCGGCACAGATACGAACACTGAAGCTTTCTTT

abundance: few
d_gene: -
v_gene: TRBV29-1
j_gene: TRBJ1-1
CDR3aa: CSVEKGKAEAFF
CDR3nt: TGCAGCGTTGAAAAGGGGAAGGCTGAAGCTTTCTTT

abundance: few
d_gene: -
v_gene: TRBV20-1
j_gene: TRBJ1-3
CDR3aa: CSAGGSSGNTIYF
CDR3nt: TGCAGTGCTGGCGGTAGCTCTGGAAACACCATATATTTT

abundance: many
d_gene: -
v_gene: TRBV29-1
j_gene: TRBJ2-5
CDR3aa: CSVAPPGRTQYF
CDR3nt: TGCAGCGTCGCCCCCCCGGGACGGACCCAGTACTTC

abundance: -
d_gene: -
v_gene: TRBV28
j_gene: TRBJ1-1
CDR3aa: CASSSSGQMGTEAFF
CDR3nt: -

abundance: many
d_gene: -
v_gene: TRBV3-1
j_gene: TRBJ1-2
CDR3aa: CASSQSNGMVNGYTF
CDR3nt: TGTGCCAGCAGTCAGAGCAACGGTATGGTAAATGGCTACACCTTC

abundance: many
d_gene: -
v_gene: TRBV28
j_gene: TRBJ1-5
CDR3aa: CASTSPGIWPQHF
CDR3nt: TGTGCCAGCACTTCCCCAGGGATATGGCCCCAGCATTTT

abundance: many
d_gene: -
v_gene: TRBV24-1
j_gene: TRBJ1-1
CDR3aa: CATSDSEYTEAFF
CDR3nt: TGTGCCACCAGTGATTCGGAGTACACTGAAGCTTTCTTT

abundance: -
d_gene: -
v_gene: TRBV2
j_gene: TRBJ2-5
CDR3aa: CASSTVTQYF
CDR3nt: TGTGCCAGCAGTACGGTGACCCAGTACTTC

abundance: -
d_gene: -
v_gene: TRBV18
j_gene: TRBJ1-1
CDR3aa: CASSEREQRNTEAFF
CDR3nt: TGTGCCAGCTCGGAGAGAGAACAACGAAACACTGAAGCTTTCTTT

abundance: many
d_gene: -
v_gene: TRBV7-6
j_gene: TRBJ1-2
CDR3aa: CASSETEYYGYTF
CDR3nt: TGTGCCAGCAGCGAAACAGAGTACTATGGCTACACCTTC

abundance: many
d_gene: -
v_gene: TRBV11-3
j_gene: TRBJ2-1
CDR3aa: CASSSGRGSSYNEQFF
CDR3nt: TGTGCCAGCAGCTCGGGGAGGGGGTCGTCCTACAATGAGCAGTTCTTC

abundance: -
d_gene: -
v_gene: TRBV3-2
j_gene: TRBJ2-7
CDR3aa: CASSQESRGATYEQYF
CDR3nt: TGTGCCAGCAGCCAAGAGTCAAGAGGGGCCACCTACGAGCAGTACTTC

abundance: -
d_gene: -
v_gene: TRBV6-5
j_gene: TRBJ1-2
CDR3aa: CASTRGGVSSITNYGYTF
CDR3nt: TGTGCCAGCACTCGCGGGGGGGTTTCCTCTATAACTAACTATGGCTACACCTTC

abundance: many
d_gene: TRBD1
v_gene: TRBV20-1
j_gene: TRBJ1-2
CDR3aa: CSALRDSTNYGYTF
CDR3nt: TGCAGTGCGCTCCGGGACAGCACTAACTATGGCTACACCTTC

abundance: many
d_gene: TRBD2
v_gene: TRBV6-5
j_gene: TRBJ2-6
CDR3aa: CASSGLAGALSGANVLTF
CDR3nt: TGTGCCAGCAGTGGACTAGCGGGGGCCCTCTCTGGGGCCAACGTCCTGACTTTC

abundance: many
d_gene: TRBD1
v_gene: TRBV27
j_gene: TRBJ2-1
CDR3aa: CASGASGQGRIWFF
CDR3nt: TGTGCCAGCGGGGCCTCAGGACAGGGCCGTATATGGTTCTTC

abundance: many
d_gene: -
v_gene: TRBV7-2
j_gene: TRBJ2-5
CDR3aa: CASSLALGRETQYF
CDR3nt: TGTGCCAGCAGCTTAGCGCTGGGTCGAGAGACCCAGTACTTC

abundance: -
d_gene: -
v_gene: TRBV28
j_gene: TRBJ1-6
CDR3aa: CASSILDYNSPLHF
CDR3nt: TGTGCCAGCAGCATATTGGATTATAATTCACCCCTCCACTTT

abundance: many
d_gene: TRBD1
v_gene: TRBV6-5
j_gene: TRBJ2-7
CDR3aa: CASSYRTGFYEQYF
CDR3nt: TGTGCCAGCAGTTACAGGACAGGGTTCTACGAGCAGTACTTC

abundance: many
d_gene: -
v_gene: TRBV12-3/TRBV12-4
j_gene: TRBJ1-5
CDR3aa: CASSFGHLGNQPQHF
CDR3nt: TGTGCCAGCAGTTTCGGGCATTTGGGCAATCAGCCCCAGCATTTT

abundance: many
d_gene: -
v_gene: TRBV11-2
j_gene: TRBJ2-2
CDR3aa: CASSLMQLANTGELFF
CDR3nt: TGTGCCAGCAGCTTGATGCAGCTCGCGAACACCGGGGAGCTGTTTTTT

abundance: few
d_gene: -
v_gene: TRBV5-1
j_gene: TRBJ1-5
CDR3aa: CASSPTTGLGQPQHF
CDR3nt: TGCGCCAGCAGCCCAACGACCGGGCTTGGGCAGCCCCAGCATTTT

abundance: many
d_gene: -
v_gene: TRBV27
j_gene: TRBJ2-7
CDR3aa: CASSPYVGRAHEQYF
CDR3nt: TGTGCCAGCAGTCCCTACGTCGGCAGGGCGCACGAGCAGTACTTC

abundance: many
d_gene: -
v_gene: TRBV2
j_gene: TRBJ1-2
CDR3aa: CASSVDQAYGYTF
CDR3nt: TGTGCCAGCAGCGTGGACCAAGCCTATGGCTACACCTTC

abundance: many
d_gene: TRBD1
v_gene: TRBV14
j_gene: TRBJ2-7
CDR3aa: CASSRGQGMRRVYEQYF
CDR3nt: TGTGCCAGCAGCCGCGGACAGGGGATGCGCCGGGTCTACGAGCAGTACTTC

abundance: -
d_gene: TRBD1
v_gene: TRBV5-1
j_gene: TRBJ2-1
CDR3aa: CASSPRDSYNEQFF
CDR3nt: TGCGCCAGCAGCCCCCGGGACAGTTACAATGAGCAGTTCTTC

abundance: many
d_gene: -
v_gene: TRBV11-2
j_gene: TRBJ2-3
CDR3aa: CASSSSRADTQYF
CDR3nt: TGTGCCAGCAGCTCCTCCCGGGCAGATACGCAGTATTTT

abundance: many
d_gene: -
v_gene: TRBV20-1
j_gene: TRBJ1-4
CDR3aa: CSARDPFVEKLFF
CDR3nt: TGCAGTGCTAGGGACCCTTTCGTTGAAAAACTGTTTTTT

abundance: few
d_gene: -
v_gene: TRBV7-2
j_gene: TRBJ1-3
CDR3aa: CASSASTSGNTIYF
CDR3nt: TGTGCCAGCAGCGCCTCCACCTCTGGAAACACCATATATTTT

abundance: many
d_gene: -
v_gene: TRBV12-3/TRBV12-4
j_gene: TRBJ1-6
CDR3aa: CASTLRRNSGRSPLHF
CDR3nt: TGTGCCAGCACCTTGCGCCGCAACTCGGGCCGTTCACCCCTCCACTTT

abundance: -
d_gene: -
v_gene: TRBV29-1
j_gene: TRBJ1-1
CDR3aa: CSALDTEVFF
CDR3nt: TGCAGCGCCCTGGACACTGAAGTTTTCTTT

abundance: few
d_gene: -
v_gene: TRBV29-1
j_gene: TRBJ2-7
CDR3aa: CSVQGIGESEQYF
CDR3nt: TGCAGCGTACAGGGTATAGGTGAATCCGAGCAGTACTTC

abundance: -
d_gene: TRBD1
v_gene: TRBV4-3
j_gene: TRBJ2-7
CDR3aa: CASSQFEGTAGFSGEQYF
CDR3nt: TGCGCCAGCAGCCAGTTTGAAGGGACAGCAGGTTTCTCGGGCGAGCAGTACTTC

abundance: -
d_gene: -
v_gene: TRBV28
j_gene: TRBJ2-5
CDR3aa: CASSLGVTSSETQYF
CDR3nt: TGTGCCAGCAGTCTGGGGGTAACTAGCTCCGAGACCCAGTACTTC

abundance: many
d_gene: -
v_gene: TRBV7-6
j_gene: TRBJ2-2
CDR3aa: CASSLESRGTGELFF
CDR3nt: TGTGCCAGCAGCTTAGAGTCGAGGGGCACCGGGGAGCTGTTTTTT

abundance: few
d_gene: TRBD1
v_gene: TRBV7-2
j_gene: TRBJ1-5
CDR3aa: CASSLRGLNQPQHF
CDR3nt: TGTGCCAGCAGCTTAAGGGGGCTTAATCAGCCCCAGCATTTT